This passage covers 6 T cell receptor beta chains from one sample sequenced in a study of identical twins. TCRdb itself ran the 5' RACE reads through MiXCR, one entry per CDR3 protein. Altogether 550,000 to 700,000 distinct CDR3 sequences are present, approximately 22% being singletons, with the ten largest covering roughly 4%. These data were also filed under a second study, of T cells expressing NK-cell markers.

Specimen: PBMCs. The receptors derive from a woman under 30 in good health.

This clonotype was counted ten times or more. The chain uses TRBV7-9 and TRBJ1-1; the D is unclear. This CDR3 spans 14 amino acids. Germline loops: CDR1 SEHNR, CDR2 FQNEAQ (reference sequence). The V and J ends lost 2 bases and 6 bases respectively, with 13 bases between them. For the CDR3, the DNA is TGTGCCAGCAGCTTACGGCTGGTAGCCGCTGAAGCTTTCTTT. Its protein product is CASSLRLVAAEAFF.

This chain uses TRBV6-2 or TRBV6-3 with TRBJ2-5, with D possibly being TRBD1 or TRBD2 (5 bases each). Germline V gives CDR1 MNHEY, CDR2 SVGEGT. V was clipped by 2 bases and J by 4 bases, with 8 bases between them. The CDR3 is 13 residues long. The CDR3 nucleotides read TGTGCCAGCAGTTACCGGGACCCAGAGACCCAGTACTTC. Its protein is CASSYRDPETQYF.

The sample holds a few counts of this clonotype. The chain has TRBV7-2 and TRBJ2-3; D is perhaps TRBD2 (5 bases). The V gene lost 2 bases and the J gene lost 0 bases, with 12 bases spanning the gap. This CDR3 contains 16 residues. Germline CDR1 is SGHTA and CDR2 is FQGNSA. In nucleotides, the CDR3 is TGTGCCAGCAGCTTATCGCTAGCAGCAAGCACAGATACGCAGTATTTT. Its translation is CASSLSLAASTDTQYF.

This clonotype was seen many times. The V gene is TRBV10-3, the J gene TRBJ1-1, with D possibly being TRBD1 (5 bases). The CDR3 spans 12 residues. Germline V gene sequence: CDR1 ENHRY, CDR2 SYGVKD. Deletions cut 8 bases from V and 0 bases from J, with 7 bases between. For the CDR3, the DNA is TGTGCCATCGGGGGGATGAACACTGAAGCTTTCTTT. It codes for CAIGGMNTEAFF.

This chain links TRBV10-3 with TRBJ2-3; TRBD2 matches 13 bases. Germline V gives CDR1 ENHRY, CDR2 SYGVKD. The J segment lost 2 bases and the V segment lost 10 bases, leaving 6 bases of the junction unmatched. This CDR3 has 15 residues. The chain's CDR3 is CASGTSGTATDTQYF. CDR3 DNA sequence: TGTGCCAGCGGGACTAGCGGGACCGCCACAGATACGCAGTATTTT.

This sequence joins TRBV4-3 and TRBJ2-5; D uncertain. The CDR3 is 15 amino acids. CDR1 LGHNA and CDR2 YSLEER come from the germline V gene. V gave up 3 bases and J gave up 0 bases, with 11 bases separating them. For the CDR3, the DNA is TGCGCCAGCAGCCAGCAGTATGGATACCAAGAGACCCAGTACTTC. Its translation: CASSQQYGYQETQYF.